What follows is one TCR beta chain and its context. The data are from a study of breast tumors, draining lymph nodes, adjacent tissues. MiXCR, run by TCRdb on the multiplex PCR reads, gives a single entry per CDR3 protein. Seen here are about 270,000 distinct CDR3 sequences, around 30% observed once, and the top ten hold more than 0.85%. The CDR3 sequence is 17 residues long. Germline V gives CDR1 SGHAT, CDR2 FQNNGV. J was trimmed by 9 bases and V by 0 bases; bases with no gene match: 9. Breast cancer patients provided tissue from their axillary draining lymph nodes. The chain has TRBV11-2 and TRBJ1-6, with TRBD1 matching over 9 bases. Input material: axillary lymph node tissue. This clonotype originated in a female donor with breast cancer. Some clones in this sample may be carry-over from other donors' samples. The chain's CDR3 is CASSLEGTGGLVSPLHF. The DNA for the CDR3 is TGTGCCAGCAGCTTAGAGGGAACAGGGGGCTTAGTTTCACCCCTCCACTTT. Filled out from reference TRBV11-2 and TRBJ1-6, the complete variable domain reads EAGVAQSPRYKIIEKRQSVAFWCNPISGHATLYWYQQILGQGPKLLIQFQNNGVVDDSQLPKDRFSAERLKGVDSTLKIQPAKLEDSAVYLCASSLEGTGGLVSPLHFGNGTRLTVT.